The 29 T cell receptor beta chains below all came from one sample that was sequenced in a study of blood T cell repertoires in COVID-19. Method: immunoSEQ multiplex PCR; TCRdb's copy keeps in-frame clones and lacks some. The top ten hold about 4.9% of the sample, which has around 200,000 clones, approximately 85% seen once. Sequencing was carried out using peripheral blood. These receptor sequences come from a woman aged 80 or older with acute or convalescent COVID-19.

The V call is TRBV28, the J call TRBJ2-6; D gene unclear. The CDR3 spans 14 residues. Germline CDR1 reads MDHEN; CDR2 reads SYDVKM. The V end lost 8 bases, the J end lost 0 bases, and 8 bases lay between the germline ends. The CDR3 DNA reads as TGTGCCAGCCTCGGTCCCTCTGGGGCCAACGTCCTGACTTTC. This gives the protein CASLGPSGANVLTF.

The V and J genes are TRBV20-1 and TRBJ1-2, with D perhaps TRBD1 (6 bases). This CDR3 comprises 11 residues. Per germline, CDR1 DFQATT and CDR2 SNEGSKA (reference sequence). V was trimmed by 2 bases and J by 8 bases, leaving 9 bases between them. The CDR3 DNA follows: TGCAGTGCTAGATATCAGGGGGGCTACACCTTC. Protein product: CSARYQGGYTF.

The chain uses TRBV11-3 and TRBJ2-3, with TRBD2 identical over 8 bases. Germline V gene lookup returns CDR1 SGHNT and CDR2 YENEEA. CDR3 length: 14 residues. V lost 5 bases to trimming and J lost 7 bases; unmatched junction nucleotides: 8. CDR3 residues: CASSTAGVGNTQYF. The DNA of the CDR3 is TGTGCCAGCAGCACAGCGGGAGTAGGGAATACGCAGTATTTT.

The chain links TRBV11-3 to TRBJ2-5, with 7 bases lining up with TRBD2. There are 18 residues in the CDR3. Germline V gene data show CDR1 as SGHNT and CDR2 as YENEEA. V lost 5 bases to trimming and J lost 2 bases; unmatched junction nucleotides: 17. CDR3 sequence reads: CASSLHVGGASGQETQYF. CDR3 nucleotide sequence: TGTGCCAGCAGCCTCCACGTCGGTGGGGCTAGCGGACAAGAGACCCAGTACTTC.

The V and J genes are TRBV5-8 and TRBJ1-3; unclear D gene. The CDR3 loop spans 15 amino acids. Trimming removed 1 base at V and 4 bases at J, with 12 bases between. Germline V gene sequence: CDR1 SGHTS, CDR2 YDEGEE. CDR3 DNA: TGTGCCAGCAGCTTGCACGGTTCGGGGGGAAACACCATATATTTT. This translates into CASSLHGSGGNTIYF.

The chain links TRBV10-3 to TRBJ1-3; D gene ambiguous. Germline V CDR1 and CDR2: ENHRY, SYGVKD. V was clipped by 0 bases and J by 0 bases, with 12 bases between them. This CDR3 is built from 17 residues. The CDR3 is CAISESFQAHSGNTIYF. For the CDR3, the DNA is TGTGCCATCAGTGAGTCGTTTCAGGCTCACTCTGGAAACACCATATATTTT.

The genes are TRBV5-6 and TRBJ1-6, with D unresolved. Germline V gene lookup returns CDR1 SGHDT and CDR2 YYEEEE. This CDR3 has 15 amino acids. V lost 1 base, J lost 10 bases, and 15 bases lay in between. The CDR3 sequence is CASSLPGVGESPLHF. The CDR3 DNA reads as TGTGCCAGCAGCTTGCCCGGGGTAGGAGAATCACCCCTCCACTTT.

The rearrangement links TRBV9 to TRBJ1-1; D is undetermined. The CDR3 contains 13 residues. Germline lookup yields CDR1 SGDLS and CDR2 YYNGEE. V gave up 4 bases and J gave up 1 base, with 8 bases separating them. This CDR3 reads CASSSPENTEAFF. For the CDR3, the DNA is TGTGCCAGCAGCTCCCCAGAGAACACTGAAGCTTTCTTT.

The CDR3 loop is CASSLGLVVLREQYF. In nucleotides, the CDR3 is TGCGCCAGCAGCTTGGGACTAGTGGTCCTTCGCGAGCAGTACTTC. The V gene is TRBV5-1, the J gene TRBJ2-7; a possible D gene is TRBD2 (6 bases). V shed 0 bases and J shed 6 bases, with 16 bases lying between them. The CDR3 spans 15 residues. Germline loops: CDR1 SGHRS, CDR2 YFSETQ. Based on the CDR3 plus reference TRBV5-1 and TRBJ2-7, the full variable domain is KAGVTQTPRYLIKTRGQQVTLSCSPISGHRSVSWYQQTPGQGLQFLFEYFSETQRNKGNFPGRFSGRQFSNSRSEMNVSTLELGDSALYLCASSLGLVVLREQYFGPGTRLTVT.

The V call is TRBV24-1, the J call TRBJ2-5, with TRBD1 matching over 7 bases. CDR1 and CDR2 (germline): KGHDR, SFDVKD. The V segment lost 3 bases and the J segment 5 bases; nucleotides outside the gene matches: 8. The CDR3 consists of 15 residues. In nucleotides, the CDR3 is TGTGCCACCAGTGATCCTACAGGGGCAGGGGAGACCCAGTACTTC. Its protein product is CATSDPTGAGETQYF.

This clone was found a few times. The gene calls are TRBV18 and TRBJ2-2; tentatively, D is TRBD1 (5 bases). Germline V lookup: CDR1 KGHSH, CDR2 LQKENI. This CDR3 region has 15 residues. Trimming cost V 4 bases and J 1 base, with 10 bases left between them. The CDR3 DNA sequence: TGTGCCAGCTCACGACAGCAAGTGAACACCGGGGAGCTGTTTTTT. It encodes CASSRQQVNTGELFF.

The J gene is TRBJ1-4, the V gene TRBV15, with D possibly matching TRBD1 (6 bases). V was cut by 8 bases and J by 5 bases, with 12 bases left in between. Per the germline V gene, CDR1 is LNHNV and CDR2 is YYDKDF (reference sequence). The CDR3 contains 13 residues. The CDR3 DNA follows: TGTGCCACCTCCGACAGGCTAAATGAAAAACTGTTTTTT. Amino acids: CATSDRLNEKLFF.

The chain uses TRBV4-3 and TRBJ1-1; no clear D gene. Germline V gene sequence: CDR1 LGHNA, CDR2 YSLEER. V was cut by 1 base and J by 2 bases, with 8 bases left in between. This CDR3 region has 14 residues. The CDR3 reads CASSQVHRNTEAFF. CDR3 nucleotide sequence: TGCGCCAGCAGCCAAGTTCACAGAAACACTGAAGCTTTCTTT.

This chain connects TRBV6-6 to TRBJ1-5; D is unresolved. This CDR3 has 15 residues. CDR1 and CDR2 (germline): MNHNY, SVGAGI (reference sequence). Between the trimmed V and J ends, which lost 7 bases and 3 bases, there was a span of 16 bases. The CDR3 DNA is TGTGCCAGCACGCTGGGAGACACACTCAATCAGCCCCAGCATTTT. This translates into CASTLGDTLNQPQHF.

V and J are TRBV7-9 and TRBJ1-1, with D perhaps matching TRBD1 (6 bases). With 4 bases removed from V and 9 bases from J, the gap between germline ends came to 15 bases. Germline CDR1 and CDR2: SEHNR and FQNEAQ (reference sequence). The length of the CDR3 is 13 residues. CDR3 bases: TGTGCCAGCAGCTCCGAGGCGGGGGCTCAAGCTTTCTTT. Translating gives CASSSEAGAQAFF. Combining the CDR3 with reference TRBV7-9 and TRBJ1-1 gives the whole variable domain DTGVSQNPRHKITKRGQNVTFRCDPISEHNRLYWYRQTLGQGPEFLTYFQNEAQLEKSRLLSDRFSAERPKGSFSTLEIQRTEQGDSAMYLCASSSEAGAQAFFGQGTRLTVV.

The CDR3 is CASSKQGLEQYF. In DNA, the CDR3 is TGTGCCAGCAGCAAACAGGGCCTCGAGCAGTACTTC. The V call is TRBV6-5, the J call TRBJ2-7, with D possibly being TRBD1 (6 bases). The V gene's germline CDR1 is MNHEY and CDR2 SVGAGI. Deletions cut 6 bases from V and 6 bases from J, with 12 bases between. The CDR3 has 12 residues.

The chain recombines TRBV5-1 with TRBJ2-3; 12 bases map to TRBD2. V shed 5 bases, J shed 0 bases, and the junction held 1 base outside the gene matches. Looked up from germline, CDR1 is SGHRS and CDR2 is YFSETQ. The CDR3 extends over 15 amino acids. The CDR3 protein is CASRGTSGSTDTQYF. In nucleotides, the CDR3 is TGCGCCAGCAGAGGGACTAGCGGGAGCACAGATACGCAGTATTTT.

The rearrangement links TRBV6-2 or TRBV6-3 to TRBJ1-2; 7 bases map to TRBD1. The trim removed 4 bases at V and 2 bases at J, leaving 1 base unmatched. Germline CDR1 reads MNHEY; CDR2 reads SVGEGT. The CDR3 loop spans 13 amino acids. The CDR3 sequence: CASSSQGNYGYTF. Written as DNA, the CDR3 is TGTGCCAGCAGTTCACAGGGGAACTATGGCTACACCTTC.

The chain combines TRBV20-1 with TRBJ2-7, with a weak D call TRBD1 (5 bases). V lost 3 bases and J lost 2, with 8 bases in between. CDR1 is DFQATT and CDR2 is SNEGSKA in the germline V gene (reference sequence). The CDR3 has 12 amino acids. The CDR3 nucleotides are TGCAGTGCTAGTCCCAGGGCCTACGAGCAGTACTTC. Its protein product is CSASPRAYEQYF.

This clone was recorded only once. The chain combines TRBV28 with TRBJ1-2, with D possibly matching TRBD1 (5 bases). Trimming stripped 3 bases from V and 4 bases from J, with 15 bases between. Germline assignment: CDR1 MDHEN and CDR2 SYDVKM. This CDR3 is built from 15 residues. The CDR3 reads CASSFEYPTAYGYTF. CDR3 in DNA: TGTGCCAGCAGTTTTGAGTACCCGACAGCCTATGGCTACACCTTC.

The chain links TRBV27 to TRBJ2-7, with TRBD2 matching 15 bases. The CDR3 runs to 14 residues. V lost 8 bases, J lost 6 bases, and 5 bases stayed unmatched. Germline CDR1 and CDR2: MNHEY and SMNVEV (reference sequence). The CDR3 DNA is TGTGCCAGCGGACTAGCGGGAGGGCCCGGCGAGCAGTACTTC. This encodes CASGLAGGPGEQYF.

This sequence joins TRBV19 and TRBJ1-4, with D hard to call. From germline, CDR1 is LNHDA and CDR2 SQIVND (reference sequence). The length of the CDR3 is 14 residues. V was pared by 3 bases and J by 8 bases, with 13 bases between. The chain's CDR3 is CASSMAHSSEKLFF. CDR3 bases: TGTGCCAGTAGTATGGCACATTCATCCGAAAAACTGTTTTTT.

In this sample, this clone turned up once. The V call is TRBV30, the J call TRBJ1-3; 9 bases match TRBD1. This CDR3 has 17 amino acids. The V segment lost 6 bases and the J segment 4 bases; nucleotides outside the gene matches: 16. CDR1 is GTSNPN and CDR2 is SVGIG in the germline V gene (reference sequence). CDR3 amino acids: CACYRRDRVKRGNTIYF. The CDR3 region has the DNA TGTGCCTGCTACCGTCGGGACAGGGTTAAGAGGGGAAACACCATATATTTT.

This clone was seen only a few times. The V call is TRBV12-5, the J call TRBJ2-1; 8 bases are shared with TRBD2. The germline CDR1 and CDR2 sequences are LGHNT and FRNRAP. The CDR3 covers 15 residues. V dropped 5 bases and J dropped 4; count of bases not matched to a gene: 7. The CDR3 DNA reads as TGTGCTAGTGGTCCCCCAGCGGGAGCTTACAATGAGCAGTTCTTC. This encodes CASGPPAGAYNEQFF.

The rearrangement uses TRBV7-2 and TRBJ2-7; 9 bases map to TRBD1. The CDR3 contains 15 residues. Trimming cost V 3 bases and J 2 bases; bases outside gene matches: 5. Germline V gives CDR1 SGHTA, CDR2 FQGNSA. The CDR3 here is CASSLGQGETYEQYF. The DNA for the CDR3 is TGTGCCAGCAGCTTGGGACAGGGCGAAACCTACGAGCAGTACTTC.

This chain uses TRBV7-9 with TRBJ2-7; D may be TRBD2 (6 bases). The CDR3 has 14 residues. Trimming shortened V by 3 bases and J by 7 bases, and 16 bases separated the two germline ends. The germline V gene encodes CDR1 SEHNR and CDR2 FQNEAQ (reference sequence). CDR3 region: CASSFLLAEKEQYF. The CDR3 DNA reads as TGTGCCAGCAGCTTTCTACTAGCAGAGAAAGAGCAGTACTTC.

The gene calls are TRBV18 and TRBJ1-1, with a weak D call TRBD1 (6 bases). This CDR3 contains 18 residues. CDR1 and CDR2 from the germline V gene are KGHSH and LQKENI. Between the trimmed V and J ends, which lost 3 bases and 0 bases, there was a span of 20 bases. DNA of the CDR3: TGTGCCAGCTCACCTAAGCCGGGACAAAAAAACATGAACACTGAAGCTTTCTTT. Amino acid sequence: CASSPKPGQKNMNTEAFF.

This clone appeared once. J is TRBJ2-4 and V is TRBV6-4; no definite D call. V was shortened by 3 bases and J by 1 base, with 19 bases between the two germline ends. Germline lookup yields CDR1 MRHNA and CDR2 SNTAGT. The CDR3 covers 18 residues. Here the CDR3 reads CASSDPRELRLAKNIQYF. The DNA of the CDR3 is TGTGCCAGCAGTGATCCCCGCGAGCTGAGACTCGCCAAAAACATTCAGTACTTC.

The V gene is TRBV19, the J gene TRBJ2-1, with D unresolved. Germline CDR1 is LNHDA and CDR2 is SQIVND (reference sequence). This CDR3 spans 14 amino acids. V was trimmed by 3 bases and J by 4 bases, leaving 10 bases between them. CDR3 in DNA: TGTGCCAGTAGTATGGAGCGAGCATACAATGAGCAGTTCTTC. It is translated as CASSMERAYNEQFF.